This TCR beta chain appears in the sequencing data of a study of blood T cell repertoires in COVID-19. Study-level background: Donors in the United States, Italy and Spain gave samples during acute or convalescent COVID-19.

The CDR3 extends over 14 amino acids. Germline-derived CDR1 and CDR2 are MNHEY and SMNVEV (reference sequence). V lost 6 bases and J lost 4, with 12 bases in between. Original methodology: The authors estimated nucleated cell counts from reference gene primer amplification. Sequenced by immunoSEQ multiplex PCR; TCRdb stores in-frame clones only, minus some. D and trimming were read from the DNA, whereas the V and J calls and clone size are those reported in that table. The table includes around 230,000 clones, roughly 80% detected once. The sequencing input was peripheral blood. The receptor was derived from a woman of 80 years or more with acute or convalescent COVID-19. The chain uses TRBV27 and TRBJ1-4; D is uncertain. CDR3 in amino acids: CASRGRLVNEKLFF. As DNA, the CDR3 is TGTGCCAGCAGAGGCCGGCTAGTTAATGAAAAACTGTTTTTT.